Presented here are 3 T cell receptor beta chains from one specimen sequenced in a study of cytomegalovirus exposure and HLA in healthy donors. Use of 60 Vbeta and 13 Jbeta primers characterized the PCR. Produced via immunoSEQ multiplex PCR; TCRdb's table is partial and in-frame only. The sample carries over 120,000 clones, roughly 10% recorded once. Sequences were obtained from PBMCs. Source of these receptors: a man aged 50 to 60 in good health and CMV-seronegative.

V is TRBV28 and J is TRBJ2-6, with D maybe TRBD1 (5 bases). The CDR3 extends over 15 amino acids. Germline loops: CDR1 MDHEN, CDR2 SYDVKM. Trimming shortened V by 3 bases and J by 4 bases, and 10 bases separated the two germline ends. The CDR3 reads CASSFNGAGANVLTF. CDR3 coding DNA: TGTGCCAGCAGTTTTAATGGGGCCGGGGCCAACGTCCTGACTTTC.

This clone was detected only a few times. V is TRBV27 and J is TRBJ2-1; 8 nucleotides agree with TRBD1. V was clipped by 5 bases and J by 3 bases; unmatched bases: 3. The CDR3 consists of 14 residues. Germline V lookup: CDR1 MNHEY, CDR2 SMNVEV (reference sequence). CDR3 region: CASSPGTGYNEQFF. DNA of the CDR3: TGTGCCAGCAGTCCCGGGACAGGCTACAATGAGCAGTTCTTC.

The sample holds a few counts of this clone. CDR3 region: CAWKRTVPPYEQYF. In nucleotides, the CDR3 is TGTGCCTGGAAGAGAACAGTGCCACCCTACGAGCAGTACTTC. This chain connects TRBV30 to TRBJ2-7; no reliable D call. Germline V lookup: CDR1 GTSNPN, CDR2 SVGIG (reference sequence). The CDR3 contains 14 residues. V was trimmed by 4 bases and J by 2 bases, leaving 15 bases between them.